This TCR beta chain emerged from a study of T cell responses to AZD1222 COVID-19 vaccine (dated by TCRdb to the early 2020s). Broadly, across the study: AZD1222 recipients given second doses at about 4 weeks or at about 12 weeks were pooled, since spike-specific TCR depth and breadth were not found to differ between the two schedules. A total of 240 or so trial participants underwent TCR sequencing, of whom about 210 had received two doses of AZD1222 and about 25 had received two doses of the MenACWY control vaccine. Trial participants were enrolled into age subgroups of 18-55, 56-69 and 70-plus years, which contained around 150, 29 and 61 TCR-sequenced participants, respectively. Study-wide findings and limitations: Because no day 14 peak-response samples were available, the repertoires could be characterized only after the peak T cell response. The whole spike protein was spanned by vaccine-associated CD4 TCRs, and dominant responses were seen in regions 160-218 and 743-854. Conclusions about previously exposed vaccinees are limited, since just five or six AZD1222 recipients were seropositive for SARS-CoV-2 at baseline. Participants were mostly white British, with more females than males. The authors suggested clonal diversity may have been underestimated. A significant rise in spike-specific TCR breadth and depth was observed after two AZD1222 doses relative to day 0 and relative to MenACWY recipients. Nearly half of unique spike-specific TCRs reportedly recognized epitopes outside regions mutated in the B.1.351 and B.1.1.7 variants. The 56-69-year group was small, and its depth increase did not reach significance, likely because of low power.

The time point label corresponds to: baseline before first vaccination. The vaccinee samples were drawn from two UK trials, COV001 and COV002, one of which was a single-blind randomized controlled phase 2/3 trial testing AZD1222 (ChAdOx1 nCoV-19) in healthy adults. For TCRbeta chain sequencing, PBMC samples were collected from trial participants at day 0 and at day 28 after the second dose. A note on this clone: This receptor's antigen is unknown. Base quality data are lacking; no much larger clone is found one base away.

Its CDR3 holds 13 amino acids, cysteine through phenylalanine. The only DNA kept is the CDR3, 39 bases in frame from the first base. The trim is 10 bases for V and 7 bases for J, with a gap of 17 bases between the germline ends. The germline V gene specifies MNHEY as CDR1 and SVGAGI as CDR2. The CDR3 regions of human TCRbeta chains were analyzed by immunosequencing. In the paper's pipeline: TCRs in the repertoires were compared against a reference library of SARS-CoV-2-specific TCRs that had been generated with the MIRA antigen-specificity platform. Breadth meant the fraction of unique TCRs that were SARS-CoV-2-associated, whereas depth meant the fraction of total T cells that were SARS-CoV-2-associated. Using the MIRA data, every spike-specific TCR was mapped to the spike region that the TCR reacted to and assigned to either a CD4 or a CD8 class. Log10-transformed breadth and depth values were compared by one-way ANOVA with Sidak's multiple comparisons tests. Held by TCRdb, this immuneACCESS table contains in-frame sequences only and omits some clones. Under half of the omission traces to an unresolved V gene where checked; the cause of the rest is unknown. D and trimming were read from the DNA, whereas the V and J calls and clone size are those reported in that table. The sample table holds under 150,000 clones, of which around nine tenths were seen once. Of the sample, approximately 9.6% falls within the top ten clones.

This clonotype was obtained from an adult in good health. Sequenced here: peripheral blood, sampled on day 0 of AZD1222 vaccination. The chain was built from TRBV6-5 and TRBJ1-5, with a tentative D gene TRBD1 over 5 matching bases. The CDR3 protein is CATEAGGGQPQHF. The nucleotide sequence is TGTGCCACTGAGGCGGGGGGTGGACAGCCCCAGCATTTT.